These 27 T cell receptor beta chains share one sample of origin, sequenced in a study of blood T cell repertoires in COVID-19. Profiled with immunoSEQ multiplex PCR; TCRdb holds only in-frame clones, not every one. The sample comprises tens of thousands of clones, 89% of which are singletons, and approximately 28% rests with the top ten. What was sequenced was peripheral blood. The receptors originated from a woman between 65 and 79 years old with active COVID-19.

This chain joins TRBV11-2 and TRBJ1-1; D is undetermined. This CDR3 has 13 residues. The V end lost 5 bases, the J end lost 6 bases, and 13 bases lay between the germline ends. Germline V lookup: CDR1 SGHAT, CDR2 FQNNGV. CDR3 sequence reads: CASSPQQPAEAFF. The CDR3 DNA reads TGTGCCAGCAGCCCACAGCAACCCGCTGAAGCTTTCTTT.

This chain uses TRBV5-1 with TRBJ2-7, with TRBD2 matching over 7 bases. Germline V gene lookup returns CDR1 SGHRS and CDR2 YFSETQ. Trimming cost V 2 bases and J 7 bases; bases outside gene matches: 6. The CDR3 length is 13 residues. The CDR3 coding sequence is TGCGCCAGCAGCTTCCCGTCGGGGGGTGAGCAGTACTTC. Amino acids: CASSFPSGGEQYF.

J is TRBJ1-1 and V is TRBV4-3, with D possibly TRBD1 on 5 matching bases. V dropped 4 bases and J dropped 1 base, with 19 bases sitting between them. This CDR3 is 17 amino acids long. The germline V gene has CDR1 LGHNA and CDR2 YSLEER. The CDR3 nucleotides read TGCGCCAGCAGCCGAACACTCCTGGGGGGAGGGAACACTGAAGCTTTCTTT. Translation: CASSRTLLGGGNTEAFF.

The gene calls are TRBV9 and TRBJ2-3, with D possibly matching TRBD1 (8 bases). This CDR3 contains 15 residues. The V end lost 4 bases, the J end lost 1 base, and 13 bases lay between the germline ends. Germline lookup yields CDR1 SGDLS and CDR2 YYNGEE. This chain's CDR3 is CASSWEGQGTDTQYF. CDR3 nucleotides: TGTGCCAGCAGCTGGGAGGGACAGGGCACAGATACGCAGTATTTT.

The V call is TRBV12-5, the J call TRBJ1-5, with a tentative D call TRBD1 (6 bases). V dropped 5 bases and J dropped 4 bases, with 15 bases sitting between them. CDR3 length: 15 amino acids. CDR1 and CDR2 from the germline V gene are LGHNT and FRNRAP. The CDR3 DNA reads as TGTGCTAGTGGTGTGCACAGGGACCAGAATCAGCCCCAGCATTTT. It codes for CASGVHRDQNQPQHF.

This sequence joins TRBV29-1 and TRBJ2-5; a possible D gene is TRBD1 (6 bases). This CDR3 comprises 13 residues. The germline V gene encodes CDR1 SQVTM and CDR2 ANQGSEA. With 2 bases removed from V and 4 bases from J, the gap between germline ends came to 11 bases. Here the CDR3 reads CSVELSRGETQYF. The DNA for the CDR3 is TGCAGCGTTGAACTATCCAGGGGAGAGACCCAGTACTTC. Full variable domain (outside the CDR3, taken from reference TRBV29-1 and TRBJ2-5): SAVISQKPSRDICQRGTSLTIQCQVDSQVTMMFWYRQQPGQSLTLIATANQGSEATYESGFVIDKFPISRPNLTFSTLTVSNMSPEDSSIYLCSVELSRGETQYFGPGTRLLVL.

The chain couples TRBV19 to TRBJ1-5, with TRBD1 matching over 7 bases. The CDR3 totals 18 residues. Germline V gene lookup returns CDR1 LNHDA and CDR2 SQIVND (reference sequence). V shed 3 bases, J shed 0 bases, and the junction held 11 bases outside the gene matches. The CDR3 sequence: CASSMSGRGRSSNQPQHF. CDR3 DNA: TGTGCCAGTAGTATGTCTGGAAGGGGGCGGAGTAGCAATCAGCCCCAGCATTTT.

This chain links TRBV9 with TRBJ1-6, with 12 bases lining up with TRBD1. V gave up 4 bases and J gave up 4 bases; unmatched junction bases: 3. This CDR3 is built from 16 residues. Germline-derived CDR1 and CDR2 are SGDLS and YYNGEE. The CDR3 is CASSLGQGAYNSPLHF. The CDR3 DNA follows: TGTGCCAGCAGCCTGGGACAGGGGGCATATAATTCACCCCTCCACTTT.

The gene calls are TRBV7-8 and TRBJ2-7, with D possibly matching TRBD1 (5 bases). With 7 bases removed from V and 4 bases from J, the gap between germline ends came to 14 bases. The CDR3 length is 13 residues. The germline gives CDR1 SGHVS, CDR2 FQNEAQ. The DNA of the CDR3 is TGTGCCAGCACCACTGACAGCCTGTACGAGCAGTACTTC. The encoded protein is CASTTDSLYEQYF.

The V and J genes are TRBV3-1 (or the pseudogene TRBV3-2) and TRBJ2-2, with 8 positions matching TRBD2. This CDR3 contains 15 residues. Per germline, CDR1 LGHDT and CDR2 YNNKEL (reference sequence). V lost 4 bases to trimming and J lost 5 bases; unmatched junction nucleotides: 6. This CDR3 is CASSPLSGGTGELFF. Written as DNA, the CDR3 is TGTGCCAGCAGCCCCCTGAGCGGGGGTACCGGGGAGCTGTTTTTT.

This clone was counted once. The genes are TRBV19 and TRBJ1-2; D uncertain. The CDR3 contains 12 residues. CDR1 and CDR2 from the germline V gene are LNHDA and SQIVND (reference sequence). V lost 1 base and J lost 7, with 7 bases in between. The CDR3 DNA reads as TGTGCCAGTAGTATAGCGGGAGGTGGCTACACCTTC. It yields the protein CASSIAGGGYTF.

This clone has only one observation. The J gene is TRBJ1-6, the V gene TRBV6-2 or TRBV6-3; D is unresolved. Per germline, CDR1 MNHEY and CDR2 SVGEGT. This CDR3 is 15 amino acids long. Trimming took off 5 bases at V and 6 bases at J, with 14 bases between the two ends. CDR3 DNA sequence: TGTGCCAGCAGTGGTAGAGGCTCGGTTAATTCACCCCTCCACTTT. Protein sequence: CASSGRGSVNSPLHF.

The chain couples TRBV6-5 to TRBJ2-1, with TRBD1 matching 8 bases. CDR3 length equals 14 residues. CDR1 is MNHEY, CDR2 SVGAGI, per germline. The V and J ends lost 4 bases and 3 bases, in that order; junction bases with no gene match: 2. For the CDR3, the DNA is TGTGCCAGCAGTTCCGGACAGGGCTACAATGAGCAGTTCTTC. As protein: CASSSGQGYNEQFF.

This clone was detected a few times. The chain carries TRBV5-4 and TRBJ1-2, with TRBD1 matching 8 bases. Unmatched junction bases numbered 5, after V lost 2 bases and J lost 2 bases. The CDR3 is 15 amino acids. From germline, CDR1 is SGHNT and CDR2 YYREEE (reference sequence). DNA of the CDR3: TGTGCCAGCAGCTTCATGGGACAGGCCAACTATGGCTACACCTTC. Translation gives CASSFMGQANYGYTF.

The CDR3 reads CASSEVDRGSNEKLFF. CDR3 DNA: TGTGCCAGCAGTGAAGTGGACAGGGGATCTAATGAAAAACTGTTTTTT. V gene TRBV2 combines with J gene TRBJ1-4; 9 bases align to TRBD1. Germline V gene data show CDR1 as SNHLY and CDR2 as FYNNEI. There are 16 residues in the CDR3. The J segment lost 3 bases and the V segment lost 1 base, leaving 3 bases of the junction unmatched.

The genes are TRBV6-4 and TRBJ2-3; 8 bases line up with TRBD2. Germline CDR1 MRHNA, CDR2 SNTAGT. The CDR3 covers 16 residues. Trimming took 0 bases from V and 1 from J; bases not matched to a gene: 3. CDR3 residues: CASSDSYSGGTDTQYF. In nucleotides, the CDR3 is TGTGCCAGCAGTGACTCGTATAGCGGGGGCACAGATACGCAGTATTTT.

This chain links TRBV27 with TRBJ2-7, with 9 positions matching TRBD1. This CDR3 comprises 14 residues. Trimming at V came to 3 bases and at J to 7 bases, leaving 7 bases not matched to a gene. Germline CDR1 reads MNHEY; CDR2 reads SMNVEV (reference sequence). The CDR3 protein is CASSLRDRAREQYF. Here the CDR3 DNA reads TGTGCCAGCAGTTTGCGGGACAGGGCGAGGGAGCAGTACTTC.

V gene TRBV5-5 combines with J gene TRBJ1-3; a possible D gene is TRBD1 (5 bases). The CDR3 sequence is 16 residues long. The germline V gene encodes CDR1 SGHKS and CDR2 YYEKEE (reference sequence). V lost 4 bases and J 0 bases, leaving 14 bases between the germline ends. Written as DNA, the CDR3 is TGTGCCAGCAGCGAGGACACGCAAAGCTCTGGAAACACCATATATTTT. Protein: CASSEDTQSSGNTIYF.

This chain links TRBV12-3 or TRBV12-4 with TRBJ2-7; weak D call: TRBD2 (5 bases). The length of the CDR3 is 12 residues. Trimming removed 6 bases at V and 3 bases at J, with 9 bases between. CDR3 sequence: CASSLLGYEQYF. The CDR3, as DNA: TGTGCCAGCAGCCTACTAGGCTACGAGCAGTACTTC.

The CDR3 sequence is CASSFLGASPLHF. The CDR3 DNA is TGTGCCAGCAGCTTTTTAGGGGCCTCACCCCTCCACTTT. The J gene is TRBJ1-6, the V gene TRBV7-2; possible D gene TRBD1, 5 bases. Trimming took off 3 bases at V and 10 bases at J, with 10 bases between the two ends. Germline values: CDR1 SGHTA, CDR2 FQGNSA. This CDR3 is 13 amino acids long.

The chain has TRBV28 and TRBJ2-2; tentative D call: TRBD1 (5 bases). The V gene lost 6 bases and the J gene lost 2 bases, with 7 bases spanning the gap. Germline V lookup: CDR1 MDHEN, CDR2 SYDVKM. The length of the CDR3 is 13 residues. CDR3 sequence: CASRDINTGELFF. DNA of the CDR3: TGTGCCAGCAGGGACATAAACACCGGGGAGCTGTTTTTT.

The chain combines TRBV27 with TRBJ1-1; D is ambiguous. Germline lookup yields CDR1 MNHEY and CDR2 SMNVEV (reference sequence). The CDR3 is 14 amino acids. Trimming left V 2 bases short and J 1 base short, with 8 bases between. The DNA of the CDR3 is TGTGCCAGCAGTTTACTATATAGGAACACTGAAGCTTTCTTT. Translation gives CASSLLYRNTEAFF.

This rearrangement joins TRBV2 to TRBJ2-2, with 10 bases aligning to TRBD1. Germline CDR1 reads SNHLY; CDR2 reads FYNNEI. The J segment lost 6 bases and the V segment lost 10 bases, leaving 5 bases of the junction unmatched. CDR3 length: 13 residues. The CDR3 loop reads CATRDRGAGELFF. CDR3 sequence (DNA): TGTGCCACCCGGGACAGGGGCGCCGGGGAGCTGTTTTTT.

V is TRBV2 and J is TRBJ2-1; TRBD2 is a possible D gene (5 bases). V lost 0 bases to trimming and J lost 4 bases, with 7 bases between them. CDR1 and CDR2 from the germline V gene are SNHLY and FYNNEI. The CDR3 is made up of 14 amino acids. The CDR3 nucleotides are TGTGCCAGCAGTGAAGCCGGGGTTTACAATGAGCAGTTCTTC. Translating gives CASSEAGVYNEQFF. Complete variable domain (other parts from reference TRBV2 and TRBJ2-1): EPEVTQTPSHQVTQMGQEVILRCVPISNHLYFYWYRQILGQKVEFLVSFYNNEISEKSEIFDDQFSVERPDGSNFTLKIRSTKLEDSAMYFCASSEAGVYNEQFFGPGTRLTVL.

DNA of the CDR3: TGTGCCACCCGGACAGGGTTGGGGGGAAACACTGAAGCTTTCTTT. This sequence encodes CATRTGLGGNTEAFF. This chain joins TRBV6-5 and TRBJ1-1; 8 bases are a match to TRBD1. The J segment lost 2 bases and the V segment lost 10 bases, leaving 12 bases of the junction unmatched. The CDR3 totals 15 residues. Germline V gene data show CDR1 as MNHEY and CDR2 as SVGAGI.

The J gene is TRBJ1-2, the V gene TRBV24-1; D is possibly TRBD1 (6 bases). Germline V lookup: CDR1 KGHDR, CDR2 SFDVKD. This CDR3 spans 14 amino acids. V gave up 4 bases and J gave up 8 bases, with 16 bases separating them. The CDR3 DNA reads as TGTGCCACCAGTGAAACAGGGCCAACAGGGGGCTACACCTTC. This translates into CATSETGPTGGYTF.

The rearrangement uses TRBV2 and TRBJ1-5; 7 positions agree with TRBD1. V lost 5 bases and J lost 2; bases outside the gene matches: 6. The CDR3 loop spans 15 amino acids. Germline CDR1 is SNHLY and CDR2 is FYNNEI. The DNA of the CDR3 is TGTGCCAGCAGTCAACAGGGGCTGGGCAATCAGCCCCAGCATTTT. As protein: CASSQQGLGNQPQHF.